This TCR beta chain was documented in a study of shared clonotypes between healthy human individuals. At the level of the study: CD8 memory received one plate per donor, CD8 naive two, CD4 memory three and CD4 naive three.

Every one of the donors was a Caucasian adult that lived in Nashville, Tennessee. Several immunoSEQ plates held equal portions of the genomic DNA taken from each subset. This table comes from immunoSEQ multiplex PCR, and its TCRdb copy is limited to in-frame clones, with some not included. The table lists some 1,100,000 clones, approximately 80% of them singletons, with more than 0.45% in the top ten. The study's findings and limits: Tissues were not sampled, only blood, and their repertoires likely differ.

Germline loops: CDR1 SGHAT, CDR2 FQNNGV. This CDR3 has 16 residues. Losses at the gene ends were 5 bases for V and 4 bases for J; bases not matched to a gene: 12. Comments on this clone: The antigen remains unidentified.

The sequence came from a young man in good health. Some clones in this sample may be carry-over from other donors' samples. The chain carries TRBV11-2 and TRBJ2-3, with TRBD2 identical over 7 bases. Material for sequencing was memory CD4+ T cells from PBMCs. Subset described: CD45RA-negative fraction. CDR3 nucleotides: TGTGCCAGCAGCACCCTCGGCGGGAGTAACGCAGATACGCAGTATTTT. Encoded protein: CASSTLGGSNADTQYF. Variable domain in full (rest from reference TRBV11-2 and TRBJ2-3): EAGVAQSPRYKIIEKRQSVAFWCNPISGHATLYWYQQILGQGPKLLIQFQNNGVVDDSQLPKDRFSAERLKGVDSTLKIQPAKLEDSAVYLCASSTLGGSNADTQYFGPGTRLTVL.